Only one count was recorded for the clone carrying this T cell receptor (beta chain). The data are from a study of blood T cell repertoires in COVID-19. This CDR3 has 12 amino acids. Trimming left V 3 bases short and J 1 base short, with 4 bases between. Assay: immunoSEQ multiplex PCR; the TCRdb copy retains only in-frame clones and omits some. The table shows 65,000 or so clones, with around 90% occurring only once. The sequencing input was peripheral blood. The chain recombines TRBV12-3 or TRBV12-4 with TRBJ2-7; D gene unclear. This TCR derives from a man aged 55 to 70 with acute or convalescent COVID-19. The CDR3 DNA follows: TGTGCCAGCAGTTTGCGTTCCTACGAGCAGTACTTC. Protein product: CASSLRSYEQYF.